The 8 T cell receptor beta chains below come from one sample, sequenced in a study. In TCRdb, the 5' RACE reads were re-called with MiXCR into one record per CDR3 protein. Counted here are some 31,000 distinct CDR3 sequences, under 30% occurring once; the ten biggest clones make up roughly 3.5%. The specimen sequenced was naive CD4+ T cells sorted from a lymph node. As for subset: naive CD4+ T cells, CD4+CD45RA+CD25-. These TCRs come from a female donor with breast cancer.

About this clonotype: The junction departs from germline at one end; a sequencing error may be responsible. V usage is TRBV4-3 and J usage is TRBJ2-1; D might be TRBD2 (5 bases). Germline values: CDR1 LGHNA, CDR2 YSLEER. CDR3 size: 16 residues. The DNA for the CDR3 is TGCGCCCGCAGCCAAATCGTGGGGAGTGCCTGGGATGAGCAGTTCTTC. This sequence encodes CARSQIVGSAWDEQFF.

In the case of this clonotype: At one end, the junction sequence differs from germline, possibly due to a read error. The chain employs TRBV3-1 and TRBJ2-3; D not resolved. The CDR3 spans 15 residues. The germline CDR1 and CDR2 sequences are LGHDT and YNNKEL (reference sequence). CDR3 sequence reads: CAGSPGSPSTDTQYF. As DNA, the CDR3 is TGTGCCGGCAGCCCGGGTAGTCCTAGCACAGATACGCAGTATTTT.

This chain links TRBV2 with TRBJ2-1; D unclear. Trimming took 4 bases from V and 2 from J, leaving 0 bases between them. There are 11 residues in the CDR3. Germline V gene sequence: CDR1 SNHLY, CDR2 FYNNEI. The CDR3 reads CASSAYNEQFF. CDR3 bases: TGTGCCAGCAGTGCCTACAATGAGCAGTTCTTC.

J is TRBJ1-5 and V is TRBV27; no reliable D call. Germline loops: CDR1 MNHEY, CDR2 SMNVEV (reference sequence). The CDR3 extends over 15 amino acids. V dropped 1 base and J dropped 2 bases, with 9 bases sitting between them. The CDR3 spells CASSLYRSRNQPQHF. DNA of the CDR3: TGTGCCAGCAGTTTATACAGATCACGCAATCAGCCCCAGCATTTT.

The sample holds a few counts of this clonotype. The chain has TRBV29-1 and TRBJ2-5; D not resolved. The CDR3 totals 16 residues. Germline V gives CDR1 SQVTM, CDR2 ANQGSEA. V lost 0 bases and J lost 1, with 15 bases in between. CDR3 residues: CSVEELSQKVQETQYF. CDR3 DNA: TGCAGCGTTGAAGAGTTGAGCCAAAAGGTCCAAGAGACCCAGTACTTC.

This clonotype was counted at least ten times. V usage is TRBV4-1 and J usage is TRBJ2-1, with TRBD2 matching over 7 bases. CDR1 and CDR2 (germline): MGHRA, YSYEKL. This CDR3 is 16 amino acids long. The V gene end was trimmed by 0 bases and the J gene end by 6 bases; junction bases not matched to a gene: 8. This chain's CDR3 is CASSQDQASGGNEQFF. The CDR3 coding sequence is TGCGCCAGCAGCCAAGATCAGGCTAGCGGAGGCAATGAGCAGTTCTTC.

In its sample, this clonotype was seen many times. V and J are TRBV7-6 and TRBJ2-1; 7 nucleotides agree with TRBD2. The J segment lost 1 base and the V segment lost 2 bases, leaving 11 bases of the junction unmatched. CDR3 size: 18 residues. Looked up from germline, CDR1 is SGHVS and CDR2 is FNYEAQ. Written as DNA, the CDR3 is TGTGCCAGCAGCTTATACCCCGGGGCAGCGGGATCCTACAATGAGCAGTTCTTC. Protein sequence: CASSLYPGAAGSYNEQFF. The entire variable domain, with the rest obtained from reference TRBV7-6 and TRBJ2-1, is as follows: GAGVSQSPRYKVTKRGQDVALRCDPISGHVSLYWYRQALGQGPEFLTYFNYEAQQDKSGLPNDRFSAERPEGSISTLTIQRTEQRDSAMYRCASSLYPGAAGSYNEQFFGPGTRLTVL.

This clonotype appeared many times. This chain joins TRBV27 and TRBJ2-4, with a tentative D call TRBD1 (6 bases). Trimming stripped 4 bases from V and 1 base from J, with 8 bases between. Germline V gives CDR1 MNHEY, CDR2 SMNVEV (reference sequence). The CDR3 spans 14 residues. CDR3 sequence reads: CASSSGVAKNIQYF. CDR3 in DNA: TGTGCCAGCAGTTCAGGGGTGGCCAAAAACATTCAGTACTTC.